This entry is about one T cell receptor beta chain. As yet, its antigen is unknown. The data belong to a study of Ad26.COV2.S vaccination and SARS-CoV-2 variants. Study-level findings and limits: Spike-specific TCR breadth was greater after Ad26.COV2.S than placebo.

The V and J ends lost 6 bases and 8 bases, in that order; junction bases with no gene match: 5. The germline V gene encodes CDR1 LNHDA and CDR2 SQIVND (reference sequence). This CDR3 spans 12 amino acids. Generated by immunoSEQ multiplex PCR, the TCRdb table keeps only in-frame clones and is missing some. The profile covers about 420,000 clones, with approximately 87% appearing a single time and 3.6% taken by the ten largest. Stated treatment: roughly 18 received Ad26.COV2.S at low or high dose, single or two shots; about 5 received placebo; per-sample allocation not given. Sampling occurred on day 63 after the first vaccine or placebo injection. What was given as vaccine was an Ad26 vector encoding Wuhan-strain SARS-CoV-2 spike.

This clonotype originated in a person aged 18-65 years who received the Ad26.COV2.S COVID-19 vaccine or a placebo. The sample here was peripheral blood, taken in a trial of Ad26.COV2.S vaccine versus placebo. The chain links TRBV19 to TRBJ1-2; TRBD1 aligns across 8 bases. CDR3 region: CASREDRDGYTF. DNA for the CDR3: TGTGCCAGTAGAGAGGACAGGGACGGCTACACCTTC.